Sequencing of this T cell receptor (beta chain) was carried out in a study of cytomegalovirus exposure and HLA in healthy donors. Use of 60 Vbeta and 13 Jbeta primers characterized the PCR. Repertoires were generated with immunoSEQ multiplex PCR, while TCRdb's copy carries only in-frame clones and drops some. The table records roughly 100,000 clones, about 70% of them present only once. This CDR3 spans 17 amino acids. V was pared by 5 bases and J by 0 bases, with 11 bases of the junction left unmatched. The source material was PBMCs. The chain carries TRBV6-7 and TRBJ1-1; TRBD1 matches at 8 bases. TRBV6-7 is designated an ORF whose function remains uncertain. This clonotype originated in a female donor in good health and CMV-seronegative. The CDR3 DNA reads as TGTGCCAGCAGTGGCAGACAGGGGCGGCGCTTGAACACTGAAGCTTTCTTT. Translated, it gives CASSGRQGRRLNTEAFF.